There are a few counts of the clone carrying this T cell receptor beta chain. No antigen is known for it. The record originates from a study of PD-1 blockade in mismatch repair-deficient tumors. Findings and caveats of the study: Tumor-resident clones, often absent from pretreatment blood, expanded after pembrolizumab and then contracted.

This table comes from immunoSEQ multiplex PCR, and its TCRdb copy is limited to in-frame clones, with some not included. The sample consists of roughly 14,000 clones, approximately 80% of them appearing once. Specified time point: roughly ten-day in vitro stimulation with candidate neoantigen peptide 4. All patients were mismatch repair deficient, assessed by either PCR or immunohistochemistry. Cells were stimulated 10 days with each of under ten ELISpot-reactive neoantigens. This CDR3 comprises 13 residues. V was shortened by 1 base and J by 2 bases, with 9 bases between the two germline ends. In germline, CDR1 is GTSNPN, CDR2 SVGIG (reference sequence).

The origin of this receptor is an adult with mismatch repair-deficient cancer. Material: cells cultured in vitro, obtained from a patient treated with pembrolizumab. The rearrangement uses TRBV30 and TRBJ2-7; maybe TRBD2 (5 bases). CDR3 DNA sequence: TGTGCCTGGAGTGGGTGGGGAGCCTACGAGCAGTACTTC. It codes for CAWSGWGAYEQYF.